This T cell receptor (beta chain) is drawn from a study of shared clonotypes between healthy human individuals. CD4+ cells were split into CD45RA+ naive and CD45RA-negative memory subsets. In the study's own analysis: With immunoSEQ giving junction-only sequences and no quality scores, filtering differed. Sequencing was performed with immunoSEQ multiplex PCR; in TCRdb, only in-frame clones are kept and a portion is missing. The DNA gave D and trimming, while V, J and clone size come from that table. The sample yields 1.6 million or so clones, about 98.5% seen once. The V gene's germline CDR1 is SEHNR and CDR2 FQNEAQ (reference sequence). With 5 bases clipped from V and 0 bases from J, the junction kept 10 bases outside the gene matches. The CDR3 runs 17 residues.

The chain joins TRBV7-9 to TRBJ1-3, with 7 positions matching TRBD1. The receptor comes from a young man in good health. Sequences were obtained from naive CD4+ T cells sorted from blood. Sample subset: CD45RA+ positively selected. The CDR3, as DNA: TGTGCCAGCAGCGAAGGGTCAGGGACAGTCTCTGGAAACACCATATATTTT. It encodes CASSEGSGTVSGNTIYF.